The text below deals with one T cell receptor beta chain. Its specificity is not known. After autologous stem cell transplantation all patients relapsed, and prior brentuximab vedotin exposure differed between cohorts. These data belong to a study of PD-1 blockade in classical Hodgkin lymphoma. Study-wide background: It was nivolumab at 3 mg/kg, given intravenously every 2 weeks, that patients received.

Study results and limitations: Newly diagnosed patients and complete responders had comparable diversity at baseline.

The CDR3 contains 14 residues. V shed 6 bases and J 3 bases; nucleotides not matched to a gene: 3. Germline loops: CDR1 MNHEY, CDR2 SVGAGI. TCRdb's table, derived via immunoSEQ multiplex PCR, lists solely in-frame clones and lacks some. The sample has some 96,000 clones, about nine tenths seen once. The source of this sequence is a human donor with classical Hodgkin lymphoma. Sequenced here: peripheral blood mononuclear cells (PBMCs), sampled at baseline. The V and J genes are TRBV6-5 and TRBJ1-5; TRBD1 aligns across 9 bases. The CDR3 loop reads CASSGQGTNQPQHF. The CDR3, as DNA: TGTGCCAGCAGCGGACAGGGGACCAATCAGCCCCAGCATTTT.